These T cell receptor beta chains were read from a single sample in a study of cytomegalovirus exposure and HLA in healthy donors. The table came from immunoSEQ multiplex PCR; TCRdb's copy has only in-frame clones and leaves some out. The sample has around 160,000 clones, 68% seen once; the top ten hold approximately 1.5%. Sequencing was done on a sample of PBMCs. Source of these receptors: a man aged 45-60 years in good health and CMV-seronegative. CDR3s include the opening cysteine and the closing phenylalanine or tryptophan. The order of the fields is D gene, J gene, V gene, clone size, CDR3 protein, CDR3 DNA. A D gene is named only where the DNA matches it firmly. The size field is filled for only some rows; it gives once, few, many or a size class.

-,TRBJ2-2,TRBV6-5,-,CASSSRGRGNTGELFF,TGTGCCAGCAGTTCCAGGGGTAGGGGAAACACCGGGGAGCTGTTTTTT
-,TRBJ2-7,TRBV7-9,-,CASSLNRYSYEQYF,TGTGCCAGCAGCTTAAACAGGTACTCCTACGAGCAGTACTTC
-,TRBJ2-7,TRBV6-1,-,CASSGAGYNEQYF,TGTGCCAGCAGTGGGGCAGGCTACAACGAGCAGTACTTC
TRBD2,TRBJ2-1,TRBV5-1,-,CASSPGGKSYNEQFF,TGCGCCAGCAGCCCCGGGGGGAAGAGTTACAATGAGCAGTTCTTC
TRBD2,TRBJ2-3,TRBV2,-,CASSPGLATDTQYF,TGTGCCAGCAGTCCCGGACTAGCAACAGATACGCAGTATTTT
TRBD1,TRBJ1-2,TRBV5-1,-,CASSPPQEGTGGGYTF,TGCGCCAGCAGCCCACCCCAGGAGGGGACAGGGGGTGGCTACACCTTC
TRBD1,TRBJ1-4,TRBV27,-,CASSRDRGEKLFF,TGTGCCAGCAGTAGAGACAGGGGAGAAAAACTGTTTTTT
TRBD1,TRBJ2-7,TRBV19,-,CASSPGQGTYEQYF,TGTGCCAGTAGCCCGGGACAGGGTACCTACGAGCAGTACTTC
TRBD1,TRBJ2-3,TRBV2,-,CASTLDRGPDTQYF,TGTGCCAGCACTCTCGACAGGGGACCAGATACGCAGTATTTT
TRBD1,TRBJ1-2,TRBV6-5,-,CASTRDRDYGYTF,TGTGCCAGCACTAGGGACAGGGACTATGGCTACACCTTC
-,TRBJ1-2,TRBV9,-,CASSVAVGRTDYGYTF,TGTGCCAGCAGCGTAGCGGTGGGCAGAACGGACTATGGCTACACCTTC
TRBD1,TRBJ2-4,TRBV10-1,few,CASSEPGQGFSRYF,TGCGCCAGCAGCGAACCGGGACAGGGTTTTAGTAGGTACTTC
-,TRBJ2-7,TRBV6-1,-,CATTLYEQYF,TGTGCCACCACACTATACGAGCAGTACTTC
TRBD1,TRBJ2-7,TRBV6-5,once,CASRPRDRGYEQYF,TGTGCCAGCAGGCCCCGGGACAGGGGGTACGAGCAGTACTTC